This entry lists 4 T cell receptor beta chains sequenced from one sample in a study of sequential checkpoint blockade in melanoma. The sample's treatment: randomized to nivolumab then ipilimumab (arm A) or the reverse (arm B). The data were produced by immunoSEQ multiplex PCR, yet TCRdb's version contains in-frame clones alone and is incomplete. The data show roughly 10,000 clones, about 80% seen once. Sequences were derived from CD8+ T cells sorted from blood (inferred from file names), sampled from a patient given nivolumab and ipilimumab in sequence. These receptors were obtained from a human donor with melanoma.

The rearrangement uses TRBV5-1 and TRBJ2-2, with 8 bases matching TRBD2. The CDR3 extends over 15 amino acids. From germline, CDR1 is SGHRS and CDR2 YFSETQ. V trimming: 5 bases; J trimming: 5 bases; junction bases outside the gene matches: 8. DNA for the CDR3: TGCGCCAGCAGAATCGACGGGGGGGGGACCGGGGAGCTGTTTTTT. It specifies CASRIDGGGTGELFF.

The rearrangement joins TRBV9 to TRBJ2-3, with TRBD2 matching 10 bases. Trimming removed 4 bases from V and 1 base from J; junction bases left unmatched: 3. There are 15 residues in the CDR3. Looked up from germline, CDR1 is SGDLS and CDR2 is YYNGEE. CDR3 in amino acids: CASSLLAGGTDTQYF. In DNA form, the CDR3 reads TGTGCCAGCAGCCTGCTAGCGGGAGGCACAGATACGCAGTATTTT.

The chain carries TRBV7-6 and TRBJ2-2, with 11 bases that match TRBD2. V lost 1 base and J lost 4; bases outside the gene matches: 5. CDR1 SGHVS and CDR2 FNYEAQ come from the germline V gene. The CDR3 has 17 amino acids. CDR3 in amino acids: CASSLGVAGGSTGELFF. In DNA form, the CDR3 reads TGTGCCAGCAGCTTAGGAGTAGCGGGGGGGAGCACCGGGGAGCTGTTTTTT. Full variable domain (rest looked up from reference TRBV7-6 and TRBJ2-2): GAGVSQSPRYKVTKRGQDVALRCDPISGHVSLYWYRQALGQGPEFLTYFNYEAQQDKSGLPNDRFSAERPEGSISTLTIQRTEQRDSAMYRCASSLGVAGGSTGELFFGEGSRLTVL.

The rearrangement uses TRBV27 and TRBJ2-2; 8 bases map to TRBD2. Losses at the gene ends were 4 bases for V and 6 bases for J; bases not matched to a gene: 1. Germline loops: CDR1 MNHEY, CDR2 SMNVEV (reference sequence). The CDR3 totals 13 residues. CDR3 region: CASSSLAAGELFF. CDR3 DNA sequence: TGTGCCAGCAGTTCACTAGCGGCCGGGGAGCTGTTTTTT.